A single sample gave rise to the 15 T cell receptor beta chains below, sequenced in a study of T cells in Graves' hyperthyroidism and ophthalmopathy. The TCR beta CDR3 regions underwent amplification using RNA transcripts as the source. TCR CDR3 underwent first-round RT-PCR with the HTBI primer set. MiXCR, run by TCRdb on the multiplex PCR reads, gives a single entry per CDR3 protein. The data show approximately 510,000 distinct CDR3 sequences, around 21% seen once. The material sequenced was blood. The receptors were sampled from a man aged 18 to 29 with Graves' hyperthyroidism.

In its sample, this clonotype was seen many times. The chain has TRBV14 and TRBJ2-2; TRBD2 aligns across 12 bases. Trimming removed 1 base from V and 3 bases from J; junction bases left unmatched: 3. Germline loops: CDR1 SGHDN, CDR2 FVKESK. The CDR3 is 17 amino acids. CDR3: CASSQVRLAGDTGELFF. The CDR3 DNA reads TGTGCCAGCAGCCAAGTTCGACTAGCGGGGGACACCGGGGAGCTGTTTTTT.

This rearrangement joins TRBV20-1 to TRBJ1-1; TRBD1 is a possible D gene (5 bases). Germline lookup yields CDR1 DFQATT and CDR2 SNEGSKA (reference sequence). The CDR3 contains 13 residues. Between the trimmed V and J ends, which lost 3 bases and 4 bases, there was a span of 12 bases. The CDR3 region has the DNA TGCAGTGCTAGCGGGGGTGCGGCCACTGAAGCTTTCTTT. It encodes CSASGGAATEAFF.

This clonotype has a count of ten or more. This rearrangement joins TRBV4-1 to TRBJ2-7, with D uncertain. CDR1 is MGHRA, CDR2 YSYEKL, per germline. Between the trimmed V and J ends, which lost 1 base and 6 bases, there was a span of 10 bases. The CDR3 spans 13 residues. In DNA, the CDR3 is TGCGCCAGCAGCCAAGCACCGTGGGGCGAGCAGTACTTC. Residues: CASSQAPWGEQYF.

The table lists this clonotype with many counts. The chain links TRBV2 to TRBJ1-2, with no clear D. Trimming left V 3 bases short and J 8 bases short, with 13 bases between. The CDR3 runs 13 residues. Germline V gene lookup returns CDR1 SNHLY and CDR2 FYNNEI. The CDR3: CASSEVDLWGYTF. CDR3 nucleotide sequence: TGTGCCAGCAGTGAGGTGGACCTTTGGGGCTACACCTTC.

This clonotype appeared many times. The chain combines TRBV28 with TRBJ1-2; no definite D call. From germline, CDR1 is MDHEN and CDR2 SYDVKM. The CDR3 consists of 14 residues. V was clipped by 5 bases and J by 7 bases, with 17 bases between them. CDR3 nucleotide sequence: TGTGCCAGCAGTCCCTCCGCCCTCCCCGGTGGCTACACCTTC. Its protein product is CASSPSALPGGYTF.

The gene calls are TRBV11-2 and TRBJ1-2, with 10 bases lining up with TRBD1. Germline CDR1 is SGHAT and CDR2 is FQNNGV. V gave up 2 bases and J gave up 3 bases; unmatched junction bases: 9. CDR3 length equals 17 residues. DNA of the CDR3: TGTGCCAGCAGCTTATTGACAGGGGGCAAATATGACTATGGCTACACCTTC. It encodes CASSLLTGGKYDYGYTF.

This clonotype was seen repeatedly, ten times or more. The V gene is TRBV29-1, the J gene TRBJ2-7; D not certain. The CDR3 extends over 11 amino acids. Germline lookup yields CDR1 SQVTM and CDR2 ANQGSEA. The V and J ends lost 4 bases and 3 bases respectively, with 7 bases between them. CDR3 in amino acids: CSVVGGYEQYF. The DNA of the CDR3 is TGCAGCGTTGTAGGCGGCTACGAGCAGTACTTC.

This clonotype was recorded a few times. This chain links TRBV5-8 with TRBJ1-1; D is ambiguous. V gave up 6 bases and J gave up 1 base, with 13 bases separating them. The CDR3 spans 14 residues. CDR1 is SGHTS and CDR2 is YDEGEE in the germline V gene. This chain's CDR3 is CASNRLVGNTEAFF. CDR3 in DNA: TGTGCCAGCAACCGGCTAGTAGGGAACACTGAAGCTTTCTTT.

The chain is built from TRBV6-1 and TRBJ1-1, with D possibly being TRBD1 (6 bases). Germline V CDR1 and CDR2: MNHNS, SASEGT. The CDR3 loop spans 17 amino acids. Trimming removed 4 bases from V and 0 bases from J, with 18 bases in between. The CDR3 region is CASSGRGGLGLNTEAFF. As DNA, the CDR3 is TGTGCCAGCAGTGGTAGGGGGGGATTGGGGTTGAACACTGAAGCTTTCTTT.

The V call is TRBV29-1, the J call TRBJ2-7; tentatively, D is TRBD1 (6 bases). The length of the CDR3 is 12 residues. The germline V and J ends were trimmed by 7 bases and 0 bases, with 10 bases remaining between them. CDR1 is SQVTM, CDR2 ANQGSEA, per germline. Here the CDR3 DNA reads TGCAGCGCAAGGGACAACTCCTACGAGCAGTACTTC. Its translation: CSARDNSYEQYF.

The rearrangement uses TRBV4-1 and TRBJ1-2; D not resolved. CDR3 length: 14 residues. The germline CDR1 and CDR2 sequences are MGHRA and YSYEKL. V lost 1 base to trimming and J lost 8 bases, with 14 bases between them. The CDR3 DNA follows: TGCGCCAGCAGCCAAGGAGAGGAGGGATTCGGCTACACCTTC. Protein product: CASSQGEEGFGYTF.

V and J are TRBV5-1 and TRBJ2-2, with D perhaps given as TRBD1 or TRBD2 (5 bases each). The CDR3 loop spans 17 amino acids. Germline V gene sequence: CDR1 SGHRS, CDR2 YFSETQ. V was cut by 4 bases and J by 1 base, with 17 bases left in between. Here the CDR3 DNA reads TGCGCCAGCAGCGACCACCGGGACGGACGGAACACCGGGGAGCTGTTTTTT. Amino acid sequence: CASSDHRDGRNTGELFF.

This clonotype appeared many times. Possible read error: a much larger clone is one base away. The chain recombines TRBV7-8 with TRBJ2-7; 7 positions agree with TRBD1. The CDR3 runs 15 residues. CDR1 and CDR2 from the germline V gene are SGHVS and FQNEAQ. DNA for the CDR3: TGTGCCAGCAGCTTAGCGCGTGGACAGGCCTACGGGCAGTACTTC. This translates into CASSLARGQAYGQYF.

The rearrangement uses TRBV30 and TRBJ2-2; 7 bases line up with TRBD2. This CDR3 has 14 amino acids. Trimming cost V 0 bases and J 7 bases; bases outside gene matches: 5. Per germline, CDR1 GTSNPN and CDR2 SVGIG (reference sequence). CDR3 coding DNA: TGTGCCTGGAGTGTACTGGGAGGGGTCGGGGAGCTGTTTTTT. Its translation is CAWSVLGGVGELFF.

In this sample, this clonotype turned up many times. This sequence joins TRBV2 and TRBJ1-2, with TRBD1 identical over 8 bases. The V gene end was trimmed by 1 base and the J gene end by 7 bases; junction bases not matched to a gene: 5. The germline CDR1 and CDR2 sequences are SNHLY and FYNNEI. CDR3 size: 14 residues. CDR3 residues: CASSEEDRVGGYTF. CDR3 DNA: TGTGCCAGCAGTGAAGAGGACAGGGTCGGTGGCTACACCTTC.